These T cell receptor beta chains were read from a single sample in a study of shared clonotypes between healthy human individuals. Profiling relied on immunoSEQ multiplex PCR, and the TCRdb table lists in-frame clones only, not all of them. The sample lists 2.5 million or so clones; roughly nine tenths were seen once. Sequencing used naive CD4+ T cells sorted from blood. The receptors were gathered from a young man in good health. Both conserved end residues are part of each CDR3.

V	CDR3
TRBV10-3	CAISETGAYGYTF
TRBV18	CASSPSQGSFHEQYF
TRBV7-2	CASSRSGGSSAKNIQYF
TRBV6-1	CASKQGGADTQYF
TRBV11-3	CASSLTSGMTDTQYF
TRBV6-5	CASSNYRDRLYGYTF
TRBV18	CASSPDRAGGPQHF
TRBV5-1	CASSSGGPYNEQFF
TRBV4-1	CASSPNDRVGNTIYF
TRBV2	CASIILLAGRPSTDTQYF
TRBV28	CASSSSGGAGNTIYF
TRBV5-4	CASSSLRGDNEQFF
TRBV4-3	CASSQWGRNEQFF
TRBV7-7	CASSLGGQGAQETQYF
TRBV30	CAWSGSVHEKLFF
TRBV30	CAWSVMPVRNTEAFF
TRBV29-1	CSGRLAGGETQYF
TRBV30	CAWSGQTGGYTF
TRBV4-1	CASSPNLGEKLFF
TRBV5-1	CASRPQGYGYTF
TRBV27	CASSSGQGARTEAFF
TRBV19	CASRDNGEAFF
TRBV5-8	CASSHGRSQETQYF
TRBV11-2	CASSFESGGAGYEQYF
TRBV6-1	CASSESGSPTGGYTF
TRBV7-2	CASSQGGRVSNQPQHF
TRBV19	CASSIGAGGFTEAFF
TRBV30	CAWSVGQNTGELFF
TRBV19	CASSIEGQGRNEQFF
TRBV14	CASSQVWPLGTQYF
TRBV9	CASSRLRDTQYF
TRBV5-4	CADHPLDGRQETQYF
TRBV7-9	CASSLYLGTGTYEQYF
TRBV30	CAWSVSPDTQYF
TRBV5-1	CASSHTPYEQYF
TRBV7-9	CATSGMRTQRHSPLHF
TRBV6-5	CASSSPRGELF
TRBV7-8	CASRAVYSPFGNEQFF
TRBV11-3	CASSFGVYSPLHF
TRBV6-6	CASSAPGTASYEQYF
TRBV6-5	CASSYTTGEQYF
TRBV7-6	CASSLSQGEQFF
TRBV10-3	CAISSGTGNYEQYF
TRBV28	CASNGAGANVLTF
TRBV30	CAHEAQSNEKLFF
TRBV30	CAWSVTGDEQYF
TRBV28	CASSRSAGEYEQYF
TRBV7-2	CASSLKRQGWTDTQYF
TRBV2	CASSERSFLGYGYTF
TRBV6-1	CASSGRNNEQFF
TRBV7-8	CASSLGGRGTGELFF
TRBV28	CASSFGRFGQGINQPQHF
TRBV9	CASSLTKGSAPHQETQYF
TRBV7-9	CASSLAALTGNTIYF
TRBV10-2	CASSETGTIKLAKNIQYF
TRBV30	CAANTGQGSEKLFF
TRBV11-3	CASDNGDTGELFF